These 22 T cell receptor beta chains originate from one sample sequenced in a study of T cells after yellow fever vaccination. TCRdb used MiXCR to reprocess the 5' RACE reads, holding one entry per CDR3 protein. The sample yields some 350,000 distinct CDR3 sequences, almost 4% seen once. The sequenced sample was PBMCs, obtained 5 days after the yellow fever booster vaccination. The source is a man aged 18 to 29 who received the YFV17D yellow fever vaccine.

The chain combines TRBV18 with TRBJ1-1; 7 positions agree with TRBD1. CDR3 length: 17 residues. V lost 3 bases and J lost 3; bases outside the gene matches: 13. The germline V gene encodes CDR1 KGHSH and CDR2 LQKENI. CDR3 in DNA: TGTGCCAGCTCACCTCTGACAGGGTCCACGTTGTACACTGAAGCTTTCTTT. Encoded protein: CASSPLTGSTLYTEAFF.

The chain has TRBV6-2 or TRBV6-3 and TRBJ2-1, with 12 nucleotides matching TRBD2. The V gene's germline CDR1 is MNHEY and CDR2 SVGEGT. This CDR3 has 16 residues. V lost 1 base and J lost 7; bases outside the gene matches: 5. CDR3 in DNA: TGTGCCAGCAGTTACTTCCCGGGACTAGCGGGTAATGAGCAGTTCTTC. Residues: CASSYFPGLAGNEQFF.

This clonotype has more than one count but fewer than ten. The chain links TRBV9 to TRBJ1-6, with TRBD1 as a possible D gene (6 bases). Germline loops: CDR1 SGDLS, CDR2 YYNGEE. The CDR3 is made up of 13 amino acids. Trimming cost V 3 bases and J 12 bases, with 13 bases left between them. CDR3: CASSAAGAVPLHF. CDR3 sequence (DNA): TGTGCCAGCAGCGCAGCGGGGGCCGTACCCCTCCACTTT.

At least ten counts were recorded for this clonotype. The chain has TRBV5-1 and TRBJ1-6; TRBD1 matches 7 bases. CDR3 length: 15 amino acids. Germline CDR1 is SGHRS and CDR2 is YFSETQ. The ends lost 0 bases at V and 7 bases at J; junction bases unmatched: 4. The CDR3 sequence is CASSLGGQINSPLHF. The DNA of the CDR3 is TGCGCCAGCAGCTTGGGGGGACAGATAAATTCACCCCTCCACTTT.

The chain is built from TRBV11-1 and TRBJ2-3; TRBD1 matches at 10 bases. Germline V gives CDR1 SGHAT, CDR2 FQDESV (reference sequence). The CDR3 is 16 amino acids. V was pared by 5 bases and J by 2 bases, with 7 bases of the junction left unmatched. CDR3 in DNA: TGTGCCAGCAGCGACGGGACAGGGGACAACACAGATACGCAGTATTTT. Its protein is CASSDGTGDNTDTQYF.

This clonotype was detected only a few times. This sequence joins TRBV20-1 and TRBJ2-2; D possibly corresponds to TRBD2 (6 bases). Germline CDR1 reads DFQATT; CDR2 reads SNEGSKA (reference sequence). V was trimmed by 3 bases and J by 5 bases, leaving 10 bases between them. The CDR3 has 13 amino acids. The CDR3 DNA is TGCAGTGCTAGCCACGGGACTACCGGGGAGCTGTTTTTT. Translated, it gives CSASHGTTGELFF.

In its sample, this clonotype was seen many times. The chain links TRBV5-1 to TRBJ1-1; TRBD1 might be the D (5 bases). Germline CDR1 SGHRS, CDR2 YFSETQ. The CDR3 length is 15 residues. Between the trimmed V and J ends, which lost 1 base and 3 bases, there was a span of 13 bases. DNA for the CDR3: TGCGCCAGCAGCTTGAAGCCAGGGTGGGACACTGAAGCTTTCTTT. Translation: CASSLKPGWDTEAFF.

This clonotype occurred a few times. This chain uses TRBV15 with TRBJ1-1; D call uncertain. The V end was cut by 3 bases, the J end by 5 bases, with 4 bases between. The germline V gene encodes CDR1 LNHNV and CDR2 YYDKDF (reference sequence). The CDR3 covers 11 residues. CDR3 region: CATSSETEAFF. In DNA form, the CDR3 reads TGTGCCACCAGCAGTGAAACTGAAGCTTTCTTT. Combining the CDR3 with reference TRBV15 and TRBJ1-1 gives the whole variable domain DAMVIQNPRYQVTQFGKPVTLSCSQTLNHNVMYWYQQKSSQAPKLLFHYYDKDFNNEADTPDNFQSRRPNTSFCFLDIRSPGLGDTAMYLCATSSETEAFFGQGTRLTVV.

This clonotype was recorded many times. V usage is TRBV7-3 and J usage is TRBJ2-2; 7 nucleotides match TRBD1. Trimming cost V 5 bases and J 6 bases; bases outside gene matches: 3. Germline V CDR1 and CDR2: SGHTA, FQGTGA. The CDR3 sequence is 13 residues long. CDR3 protein: CASSATGAGELFF. In nucleotides, the CDR3 is TGTGCCAGCAGCGCTACAGGGGCCGGGGAGCTGTTTTTT. Full variable domain (missing parts from reference TRBV7-3 and TRBJ2-2): GAGVSQTPSNKVTEKGKYVELRCDPISGHTALYWYRQSLGQGPEFLIYFQGTGAADDSGLPNDRFFAVRPEGSVSTLKIQRTERGDSAVYLCASSATGAGELFFGEGSRLTVL.

This clonotype was observed many times. CDR3 loop: CASSLDLRDRGRHEQFF. CDR3 DNA sequence: TGTGCCAGCAGCTTAGATCTGCGCGACAGGGGTAGGCATGAGCAGTTCTTC. The chain recombines TRBV11-2 with TRBJ2-1, with TRBD1 matching over 8 bases. V shed 0 bases, J shed 8 bases, and the junction held 12 bases outside the gene matches. The germline CDR1 and CDR2 sequences are SGHAT and FQNNGV. The CDR3 has 17 amino acids.

There are many counts of this clonotype. This chain links TRBV7-9 with TRBJ2-2; the D is unclear. This CDR3 comprises 14 residues. From germline, CDR1 is SEHNR and CDR2 FQNEAQ (reference sequence). Trimming removed 5 bases from V and 7 bases from J, with 14 bases in between. CDR3 in amino acids: CASSPRAPGGELFF. CDR3 nucleotides: TGTGCCAGCAGCCCCCGTGCTCCTGGCGGGGAGCTGTTTTTT.

This clonotype occurred many times. V and J are TRBV11-2 and TRBJ1-1, with D maybe TRBD1 (5 bases). CDR1 is SGHAT and CDR2 is FQNNGV in the germline V gene. CDR3 length: 13 amino acids. Trimming pared 5 bases from V and 6 bases from J, leaving 13 bases between. The CDR3 loop is CASSPITGSEAFF. CDR3 nucleotide sequence: TGTGCCAGCAGCCCAATTACAGGTTCTGAAGCTTTCTTT.

V and J are TRBV5-5 and TRBJ2-7, with a tentative D call TRBD2 (5 bases). Germline V gives CDR1 SGHKS, CDR2 YYEKEE (reference sequence). Trimming left V 1 base short and J 7 bases short, with 15 bases between. The CDR3 totals 14 residues. CDR3 loop: CASSLNGVLLEQYF. Here the CDR3 DNA reads TGTGCCAGCAGCTTGAACGGGGTCCTCCTTGAGCAGTACTTC.

This clonotype was picked up many times. The rearrangement links TRBV5-1 to TRBJ2-2, with 7 bases identical to TRBD1. Germline CDR1 is SGHRS and CDR2 is YFSETQ. This CDR3 spans 14 amino acids. Trimming at V came to 4 bases and at J to 4 bases, leaving 4 bases not matched to a gene. In nucleotides, the CDR3 is TGCGCCAGCAGCCTGACAGGGTTCACCGGGGAGCTGTTTTTT. It translates to CASSLTGFTGELFF.

The gene calls are TRBV29-1 and TRBJ2-3; TRBD1 agrees at 7 bases. Looked up from germline, CDR1 is SQVTM and CDR2 is ANQGSEA. There are 15 residues in the CDR3. The junction had 10 bases not matched to a gene; V was cut back by 3 bases and J by 4 bases. The CDR3 loop is CSVDRQGRDPDTQYF. The CDR3 bases are TGCAGCGTTGATCGACAGGGACGGGATCCAGATACGCAGTATTTT.

Many counts were recorded for this clonotype. The CDR3, as DNA: TGCGCCAGCAGCACGGGGACAGCCGGGGAGCTGTTTTTT. Amino acid sequence: CASSTGTAGELFF. The J gene is TRBJ2-2, the V gene TRBV5-1; TRBD1 agrees at 7 bases. The V gene end was trimmed by 4 bases and the J gene end by 6 bases; junction bases not matched to a gene: 3. Germline V gene lookup returns CDR1 SGHRS and CDR2 YFSETQ. This CDR3 contains 13 residues.

This clonotype was recorded a few times. The chain links TRBV19 to TRBJ1-2; D perhaps matches TRBD1 (5 bases). Trimming took 3 bases from V and 6 from J, leaving 14 bases between them. This CDR3 contains 14 residues. Germline V gene sequence: CDR1 LNHDA, CDR2 SQIVND (reference sequence). The CDR3 reads CASSIVGALNGYTF. CDR3 sequence (DNA): TGTGCCAGTAGTATCGTTGGGGCCCTGAATGGCTACACCTTC. Together with reference TRBV19 and TRBJ1-2, the CDR3 gives the full variable domain: DGGITQSPKYLFRKEGQNVTLSCEQNLNHDAMYWYRQDPGQGLRLIYYSQIVNDFQKGDIAEGYSVSREKKESFPLTVTSAQKNPTAFYLCASSIVGALNGYTFGSGTRLTVV.

There are a few counts of this clonotype. The chain links TRBV7-3 to TRBJ2-2, with D perhaps TRBD1 (6 bases). This CDR3 is built from 17 residues. V dropped 6 bases and J dropped 1 base, with 18 bases sitting between them. CDR1 is SGHTA and CDR2 is FQGTGA in the germline V gene. The CDR3: CASSPQGTYQNTGELFF. The CDR3 nucleotides are TGTGCCAGCAGTCCTCAGGGGACCTATCAGAACACCGGGGAGCTGTTTTTT.

A few counts support this clonotype. The CDR3 nucleotides read TGCGCCAGCAGCGGGGGACAGGGAAGTAATGAAAAACTGTTTTTT. Translated: CASSGGQGSNEKLFF. The chain is built from TRBV5-1 and TRBJ1-4, with 9 bases matching TRBD1. With V trimmed by 4 bases and J by 4 bases, 5 bases remained unmatched. Germline lookup yields CDR1 SGHRS and CDR2 YFSETQ. This CDR3 comprises 15 residues.

The chain recombines TRBV7-2 with TRBJ2-3, with a weak D call TRBD1 (6 bases). V dropped 5 bases and J dropped 4 bases, with 16 bases sitting between them. Germline V CDR1 and CDR2: SGHTA, FQGNSA. This CDR3 is built from 15 residues. CDR3 DNA sequence: TGTGCCAGCAGCATAAGACAGGACGGCGCAGATACGCAGTATTTT. This gives the protein CASSIRQDGADTQYF.

This clonotype was counted a few times. The gene calls are TRBV5-8 and TRBJ1-5; 7 bases are a match to TRBD1. The CDR3 spans 14 residues. Germline CDR1 reads SGHTS; CDR2 reads YDEGEE. V was pared by 3 bases and J by 4 bases, with 4 bases of the junction left unmatched. CDR3 bases: TGTGCCAGCAGCTGGGGGGACAGAAATCAGCCCCAGCATTTT. Translated, it gives CASSWGDRNQPQHF. The complete variable domain, with remaining parts taken from reference TRBV5-8 and TRBJ1-5, reads EAGVTQSPTHLIKTRGQQATLRCSPISGHTSVYWYQQALGLGLQFLLWYDEGEERNRGNFPPRFSGRQFPNYSSELNVNALELEDSALYLCASSWGDRNQPQHFGDGTRLSIL.

The sample holds many counts of this clonotype. This sequence joins TRBV7-2 and TRBJ1-2, with 7 bases identical to TRBD1. There are 13 residues in the CDR3. The germline V gene encodes CDR1 SGHTA and CDR2 FQGNSA. V trimming: 5 bases; J trimming: 7 bases; junction bases outside the gene matches: 7. CDR3 sequence (DNA): TGTGCCAGCAGCGCCACAGGGGCGGGTGGCTACACCTTC. It encodes CASSATGAGGYTF.